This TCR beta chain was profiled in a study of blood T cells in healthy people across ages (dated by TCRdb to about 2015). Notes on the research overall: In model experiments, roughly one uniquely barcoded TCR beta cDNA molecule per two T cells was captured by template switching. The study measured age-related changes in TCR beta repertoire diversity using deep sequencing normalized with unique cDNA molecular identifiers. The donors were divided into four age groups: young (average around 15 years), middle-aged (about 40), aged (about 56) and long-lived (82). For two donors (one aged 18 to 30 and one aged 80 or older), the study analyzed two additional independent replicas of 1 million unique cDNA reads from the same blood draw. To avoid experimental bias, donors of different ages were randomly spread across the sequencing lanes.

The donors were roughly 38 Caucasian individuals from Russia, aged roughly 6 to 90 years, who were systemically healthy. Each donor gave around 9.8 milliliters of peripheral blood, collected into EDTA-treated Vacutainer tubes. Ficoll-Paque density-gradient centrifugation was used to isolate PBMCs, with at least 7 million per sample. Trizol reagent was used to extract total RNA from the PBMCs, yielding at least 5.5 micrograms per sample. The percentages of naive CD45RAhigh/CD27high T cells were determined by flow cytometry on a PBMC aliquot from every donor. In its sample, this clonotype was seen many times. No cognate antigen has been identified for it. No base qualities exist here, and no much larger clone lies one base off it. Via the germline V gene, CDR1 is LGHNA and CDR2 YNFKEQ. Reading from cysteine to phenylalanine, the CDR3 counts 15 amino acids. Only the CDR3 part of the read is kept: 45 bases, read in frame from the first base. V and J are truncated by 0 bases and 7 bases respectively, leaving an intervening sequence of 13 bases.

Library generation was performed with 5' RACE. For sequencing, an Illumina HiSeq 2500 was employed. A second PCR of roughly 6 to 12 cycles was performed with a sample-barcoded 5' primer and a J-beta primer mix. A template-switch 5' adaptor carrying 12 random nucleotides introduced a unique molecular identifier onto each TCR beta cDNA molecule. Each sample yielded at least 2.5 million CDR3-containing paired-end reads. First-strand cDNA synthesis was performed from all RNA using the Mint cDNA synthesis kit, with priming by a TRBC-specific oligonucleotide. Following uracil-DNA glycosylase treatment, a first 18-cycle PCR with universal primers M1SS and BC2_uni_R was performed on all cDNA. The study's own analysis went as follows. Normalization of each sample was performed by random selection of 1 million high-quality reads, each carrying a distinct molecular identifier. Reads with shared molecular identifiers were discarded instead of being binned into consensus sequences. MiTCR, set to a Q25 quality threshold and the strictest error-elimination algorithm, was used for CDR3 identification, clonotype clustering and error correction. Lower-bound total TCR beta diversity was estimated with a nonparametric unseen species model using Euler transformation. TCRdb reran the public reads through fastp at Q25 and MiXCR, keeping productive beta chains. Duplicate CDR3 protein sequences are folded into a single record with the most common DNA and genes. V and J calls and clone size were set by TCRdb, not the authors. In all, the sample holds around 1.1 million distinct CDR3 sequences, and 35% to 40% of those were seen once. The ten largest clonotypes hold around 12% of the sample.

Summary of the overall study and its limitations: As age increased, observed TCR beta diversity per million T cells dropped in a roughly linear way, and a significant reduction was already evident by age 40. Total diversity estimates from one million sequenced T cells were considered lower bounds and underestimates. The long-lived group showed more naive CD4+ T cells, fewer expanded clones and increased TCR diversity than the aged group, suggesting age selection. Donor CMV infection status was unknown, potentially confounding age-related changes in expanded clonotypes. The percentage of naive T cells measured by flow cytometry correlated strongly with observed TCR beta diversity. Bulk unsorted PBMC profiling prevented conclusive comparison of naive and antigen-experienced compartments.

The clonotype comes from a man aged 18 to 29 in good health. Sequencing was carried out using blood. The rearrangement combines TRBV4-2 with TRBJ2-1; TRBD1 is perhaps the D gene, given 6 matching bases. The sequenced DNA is TGTGCCAGCAGCCAAGATTGGGCAGGGGAGAATGAGCAGTTCTTC. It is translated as CASSQDWAGENEQFF.